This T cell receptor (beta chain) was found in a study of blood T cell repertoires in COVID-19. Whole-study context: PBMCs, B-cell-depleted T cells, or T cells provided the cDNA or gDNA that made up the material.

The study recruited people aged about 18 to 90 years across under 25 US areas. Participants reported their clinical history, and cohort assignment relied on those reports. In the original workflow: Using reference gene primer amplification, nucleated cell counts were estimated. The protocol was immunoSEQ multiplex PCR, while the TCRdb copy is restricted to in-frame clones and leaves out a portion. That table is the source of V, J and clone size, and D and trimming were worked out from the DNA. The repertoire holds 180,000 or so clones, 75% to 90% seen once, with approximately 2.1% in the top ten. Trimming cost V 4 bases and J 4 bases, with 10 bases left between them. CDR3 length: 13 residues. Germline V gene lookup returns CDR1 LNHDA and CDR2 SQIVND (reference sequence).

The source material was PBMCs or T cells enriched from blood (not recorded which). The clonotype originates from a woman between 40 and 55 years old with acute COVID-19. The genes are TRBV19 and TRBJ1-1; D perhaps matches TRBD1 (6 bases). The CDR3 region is CASSTTGSTEAFF. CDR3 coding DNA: TGTGCCAGTAGTACTACAGGGAGCACTGAAGCTTTCTTT.